A selection of T cell receptor beta chains follows, all from one sample in a study of shared clonotypes between healthy human individuals. The repertoire was sequenced with immunoSEQ multiplex PCR; TCRdb's copy has only in-frame clones and lacks some. The sample has around 2,000,000 clones, just over 90% seen once. Sample: naive CD8+ T cells from PBMCs. The receptors were sampled from a man between 18 and 35 years old in good health. Some clones in this sample may be carry-over from other donors' samples. The CDR3 runs from the conserved cysteine through the conserved F or W. The order of the fields is J gene, clone size, V gene, CDR3 protein. Clone size is stated in some rows and not others, as once, few, many or a class when expanded.

j_call: TRBJ2-5; clone_size: .; v_call: TRBV5-6; cdr3_aa: CASSLNDLGVQETQYF
j_call: TRBJ2-3; clone_size: .; v_call: TRBV9; cdr3_aa: CASSAPPGLAGGEKDTQYF
j_call: TRBJ2-2; clone_size: .; v_call: TRBV7-3; cdr3_aa: CASSFGRTVNTGELFF
j_call: TRBJ2-1; clone_size: .; v_call: TRBV27; cdr3_aa: CASSLRLAGVYNEQFF
j_call: TRBJ1-1; clone_size: .; v_call: TRBV9; cdr3_aa: CASSASGVTEAFF
j_call: TRBJ2-1; clone_size: .; v_call: TRBV4-2; cdr3_aa: CASSHREGLGSNEQFF
j_call: TRBJ1-2; clone_size: once; v_call: TRBV28; cdr3_aa: CASRDRGWGYTF
j_call: TRBJ2-7; clone_size: .; v_call: TRBV28; cdr3_aa: CASSQPGQGRNEQYF
j_call: TRBJ2-7; clone_size: .; v_call: TRBV13; cdr3_aa: CASSQRDSQEQYF
j_call: TRBJ1-1; clone_size: .; v_call: TRBV7-2; cdr3_aa: CASSGRDGNTEAFF
j_call: TRBJ2-7; clone_size: .; v_call: TRBV13; cdr3_aa: CASSLVASGRYEQYF
j_call: TRBJ2-2; clone_size: .; v_call: TRBV4-2; cdr3_aa: CASSQAGLADTGELFF
j_call: TRBJ2-1; clone_size: .; v_call: TRBV28; cdr3_aa: CASSLSGLGVYNEQFF
j_call: TRBJ2-7; clone_size: once; v_call: TRBV2; cdr3_aa: CASSELAGLYEQYF
j_call: TRBJ2-6; clone_size: once; v_call: TRBV10-3; cdr3_aa: CAISEWEGRDKANVLTF
j_call: TRBJ2-1; clone_size: .; v_call: TRBV29-1; cdr3_aa: CSVVPRGIGGLYNEQFF
j_call: TRBJ2-1; clone_size: .; v_call: TRBV28; cdr3_aa: CASRDSGTASYNEQFF
j_call: TRBJ1-2; clone_size: .; v_call: TRBV28; cdr3_aa: CASSLSTTDGYTF
j_call: TRBJ2-1; clone_size: .; v_call: TRBV4-1; cdr3_aa: CASSQVGRQGHNEQFF
j_call: TRBJ2-7; clone_size: .; v_call: TRBV15; cdr3_aa: CATSPGRAYEQYF
j_call: TRBJ2-1; clone_size: .; v_call: TRBV6-6; cdr3_aa: CASSYSEFPHNEQFF
j_call: TRBJ2-7; clone_size: .; v_call: TRBV28; cdr3_aa: CASTAPSYEQYF
j_call: TRBJ2-7; clone_size: .; v_call: TRBV30; cdr3_aa: CAWKLAGGHEQYF
j_call: TRBJ1-1; clone_size: once; v_call: TRBV28; cdr3_aa: CASSSDSNTEAFF
j_call: TRBJ1-1; clone_size: .; v_call: TRBV5-1; cdr3_aa: CASSFNRDRGQSEAFF
j_call: TRBJ1-2; clone_size: .; v_call: TRBV7-8; cdr3_aa: CASSRIGEGQDYGYTF
j_call: TRBJ1-5; clone_size: .; v_call: TRBV6-4; cdr3_aa: CASSDAPNQPQHF
j_call: TRBJ2-7; clone_size: .; v_call: TRBV5-4; cdr3_aa: CASSLGDYYEQYF
j_call: TRBJ1-2; clone_size: .; v_call: TRBV11-3; cdr3_aa: CASSFPDGYTF
j_call: TRBJ2-7; clone_size: .; v_call: TRBV9; cdr3_aa: CASSVAGLGSYEQYF
j_call: TRBJ2-1; clone_size: few; v_call: TRBV19; cdr3_aa: CAGRDRYGEQFF
j_call: TRBJ1-4; clone_size: .; v_call: TRBV27; cdr3_aa: CASSPYRGGNEKLFF
j_call: TRBJ2-2; clone_size: once; v_call: TRBV28; cdr3_aa: CASSYPGTGFANTGELFF
j_call: TRBJ2-7; clone_size: .; v_call: TRBV28; cdr3_aa: CASTYRGGPSYEQYF
j_call: TRBJ2-7; clone_size: .; v_call: TRBV5-1; cdr3_aa: CASSFRQGSSYEQYF
j_call: TRBJ2-7; clone_size: .; v_call: TRBV7-9; cdr3_aa: CASLPYEQYF
j_call: TRBJ2-7; clone_size: .; v_call: TRBV5-6; cdr3_aa: CASSLGTSVGEQYF
j_call: TRBJ1-2; clone_size: .; v_call: TRBV19; cdr3_aa: CASSTFDRVGGYTF
j_call: TRBJ1-4; clone_size: .; v_call: TRBV25-1; cdr3_aa: CASSPRTPPSEKLFF
j_call: TRBJ1-2; clone_size: .; v_call: TRBV28; cdr3_aa: CASSQQIHYGYTF
j_call: TRBJ2-3; clone_size: .; v_call: TRBV11-2; cdr3_aa: CASSPGPGRYF
j_call: TRBJ2-3; clone_size: .; v_call: TRBV5-6; cdr3_aa: CASSLGSAGVLRTDTQYF
j_call: TRBJ2-7; clone_size: .; v_call: TRBV27; cdr3_aa: CASSYPGESGEQYF
j_call: TRBJ2-5; clone_size: once; v_call: TRBV2; cdr3_aa: CARQGQETQYF
j_call: TRBJ2-2; clone_size: .; v_call: TRBV27; cdr3_aa: CASSLRDGTGELFF
j_call: TRBJ1-5; clone_size: .; v_call: TRBV28; cdr3_aa: CASSFAGTINQPQHF
j_call: TRBJ2-1; clone_size: .; v_call: TRBV9; cdr3_aa: CASSLPAEEQFF
j_call: TRBJ1-4; clone_size: .; v_call: TRBV27; cdr3_aa: CASSLSALGGSIEKLFF
j_call: TRBJ2-7; clone_size: .; v_call: TRBV7-9; cdr3_aa: CASSLVGVLAVSYEQYF
j_call: TRBJ1-3; clone_size: .; v_call: TRBV13; cdr3_aa: CASSLGPSSGNTIYF
j_call: TRBJ2-2; clone_size: .; v_call: TRBV18; cdr3_aa: CASSPPGIGELFF
j_call: TRBJ2-2; clone_size: once; v_call: TRBV27; cdr3_aa: CASSLYTGGTGELFF
j_call: TRBJ2-1; clone_size: .; v_call: TRBV27; cdr3_aa: CASRERGPSSYNEQFF
j_call: TRBJ2-7; clone_size: once; v_call: TRBV27; cdr3_aa: CASSLTPQGGYEQYF
j_call: TRBJ2-7; clone_size: .; v_call: TRBV19; cdr3_aa: CASSIWSNQNEQYF